These 16 T cell receptor beta chains share one sample of origin, sequenced in a study of blood T cell repertoires in COVID-19. This table comes from immunoSEQ multiplex PCR, and its TCRdb copy is limited to in-frame clones, with some not included. Of about 300,000 clones in the sample, roughly nine tenths were seen once. Material: PBMCs or T cells enriched from blood (not recorded which). These receptors were obtained from a woman aged 18-29 years who had recovered from COVID-19.

The rearrangement links TRBV30 to TRBJ1-2; D is unclear. The CDR3 runs to 16 residues. Germline V gene data show CDR1 as GTSNPN and CDR2 as SVGIG (reference sequence). V was clipped by 2 bases and J by 0 bases, with 16 bases between them. CDR3 sequence reads: CAWSPLPGRANYGYTF. DNA for the CDR3: TGTGCCTGGAGTCCCTTACCAGGTCGCGCTAACTATGGCTACACCTTC. Filled out from reference TRBV30 and TRBJ1-2, the complete variable domain reads SQTIHQWPATLVQPVGSPLSLECTVEGTSNPNLYWYRQAAGRGLQLLFYSVGIGQISSEVPQNLSASRPQDRQFILSSKKLLLSDSGFYLCAWSPLPGRANYGYTFGSGTRLTVV.

The chain links TRBV7-2 to TRBJ2-1; 13 positions agree with TRBD2. Germline V CDR1 and CDR2: SGHTA, FQGNSA. This CDR3 has 16 residues. V was clipped by 4 bases and J by 8 bases; unmatched bases: 8. CDR3 sequence (DNA): TGTGCCAGCAGCTACCGGACTAGCGGGAGTCCCGATGAGCAGTTCTTC. It specifies CASSYRTSGSPDEQFF.

The chain uses TRBV12-3 or TRBV12-4 and TRBJ1-2, with D tentatively TRBD1 (6 bases). Trimming took 4 bases from V and 8 from J, leaving 14 bases between them. The CDR3 spans 13 residues. CDR3 DNA: TGTGCCAGCAGTTCAACAGGGCTAAAGGGCTACACCTTC. As protein: CASSSTGLKGYTF.

This clone was seen once. A read error may produce the germline difference seen at one junction end. The chain recombines TRBV28 with TRBJ1-1; D perhaps matches TRBD1 (5 bases). This CDR3 is built from 11 residues. Germline V gene sequence: CDR1 MDHEN, CDR2 SYDVKM. The CDR3 DNA follows: TGTGCCAGCAGTTCAAGGACATTAAATTTGTTC. Translating gives CASSSRTLNLF.

This chain links TRBV6-6 with TRBJ2-1; 7 bases are shared with TRBD1. The CDR3 has 15 residues. The germline gives CDR1 MNHNY, CDR2 SVGAGI (reference sequence). Trimming took 2 bases from V and 5 from J; bases not matched to a gene: 6. CDR3 residues: CASSYLGQENNEQFF. The CDR3 DNA is TGTGCCAGCAGTTACCTAGGACAGGAGAACAATGAGCAGTTCTTC.

This rearrangement joins TRBV2 to TRBJ1-4; 11 bases map to TRBD1. This CDR3 has 15 amino acids. Germline V gene lookup returns CDR1 SNHLY and CDR2 FYNNEI. J lost 4 bases, V lost 6 bases, and 4 bases had no gene match. The CDR3 protein is CASRGQGADNEKLFF. The DNA of the CDR3 is TGTGCCAGCAGAGGACAGGGGGCAGATAATGAAAAACTGTTTTTT.

The CDR3 loop reads CASSVAPQGRQNTEAFF. The CDR3 nucleotides are TGTGCCAGCAGCGTAGCTCCTCAGGGCAGACAGAACACTGAAGCTTTCTTT. The chain links TRBV9 to TRBJ1-1; perhaps TRBD1 as D (5 bases). The CDR3 runs 17 residues. Trimming stripped 0 bases from V and 1 base from J, with 16 bases between. CDR1 and CDR2 from the germline V gene are SGDLS and YYNGEE.

This chain uses TRBV19 with TRBJ2-3, with 9 bases that match TRBD2. The CDR3 extends over 15 amino acids. After removal of 1 base from V and 4 bases from J, the junction contained 3 bases not matched to a gene. CDR1 and CDR2 (germline): LNHDA, SQIVND (reference sequence). In DNA form, the CDR3 reads TGTGCCAGTAGTATAGGCGGGGGGGAAGCAGATACGCAGTATTTT. Its protein is CASSIGGGEADTQYF. Based on the CDR3 plus reference TRBV19 and TRBJ2-3, the full variable domain is DGGITQSPKYLFRKEGQNVTLSCEQNLNHDAMYWYRQDPGQGLRLIYYSQIVNDFQKGDIAEGYSVSREKKESFPLTVTSAQKNPTAFYLCASSIGGGEADTQYFGPGTRLTVL.

The genes are TRBV19 and TRBJ2-3; D remains ambiguous. Germline V gene lookup returns CDR1 LNHDA and CDR2 SQIVND (reference sequence). Trimming left V 7 bases short and J 4 bases short, with 24 bases between. The CDR3 loop spans 17 amino acids. The CDR3 coding sequence is TGTGCCAGTACCCGAGGTAACACCTTCGGAGTGGCAGATACGCAGTATTTT. As protein: CASTRGNTFGVADTQYF.

This chain links TRBV18 with TRBJ2-5; 12 bases fit TRBD1. Looked up from germline, CDR1 is KGHSH and CDR2 is LQKENI. V dropped 3 bases and J dropped 5; count of bases not matched to a gene: 7. CDR3 length equals 16 residues. This CDR3 reads CASSPTGTGGRETQYF. The CDR3 DNA sequence: TGTGCCAGCTCACCCACCGGGACAGGGGGCAGGGAGACCCAGTACTTC.

CDR3 sequence reads: CASSQRRLSSYNEQFF. The CDR3 coding sequence is TGTGCCAGCAGCCAAAGACGACTGTCCTCCTACAATGAGCAGTTCTTC. The V and J genes are TRBV11-2 and TRBJ2-1, with unresolved D. This CDR3 is 16 amino acids long. Germline V gives CDR1 SGHAT, CDR2 FQNNGV. Deletions cut 5 bases from V and 0 bases from J, with 14 bases between.

J is TRBJ2-7 and V is TRBV2; 11 nucleotides line up with TRBD2. CDR1 and CDR2 (germline): SNHLY, FYNNEI. J was trimmed by 5 bases and V by 5 bases; bases with no gene match: 11. The length of the CDR3 is 16 residues. The CDR3 coding sequence is TGTGCCAGCAGTTGGACTAGCGGGCCAAAAGGCCACGAGCAGTACTTC. The encoded protein is CASSWTSGPKGHEQYF.

The chain links TRBV6-5 to TRBJ2-7; tentative D call: TRBD2 (5 bases). This CDR3 has 16 residues. V lost 3 bases to trimming and J lost 2 bases, with 17 bases between them. Per the germline V gene, CDR1 is MNHEY and CDR2 is SVGAGI. For the CDR3, the DNA is TGTGCCAGCAGTTATGGACGGGTTAGGAGGACCTACGAGCAGTACTTC. Protein: CASSYGRVRRTYEQYF.

The J gene is TRBJ2-1, the V gene TRBV6-5; 9 nucleotides match TRBD2. Germline CDR1 is MNHEY and CDR2 is SVGAGI. This CDR3 comprises 16 residues. Germline trimming cut 0 bases from V and 8 bases from J; bases unmatched to any gene: 8. CDR3 coding DNA: TGTGCCAGCAGTTACTCAATTAGCGGGAGTCCGTATGAGCAGTTCTTC. Residues: CASSYSISGSPYEQFF.

The genes are TRBV11-2 and TRBJ2-2; no clear D gene. Trimming cost V 5 bases and J 5 bases, with 9 bases left between them. This CDR3 has 13 residues. Germline V lookup: CDR1 SGHAT, CDR2 FQNNGV. This CDR3 reads CASSLARTGELFF. CDR3 DNA sequence: TGTGCCAGCAGCCTTGCGAGGACCGGGGAGCTGTTTTTT.

This clone was observed a handful of times. This chain joins TRBV7-9 and TRBJ1-1; TRBD1 agrees at 8 bases. The length of the CDR3 is 15 residues. V lost 2 bases, J lost 2 bases, and 4 bases stayed unmatched. Per the germline V gene, CDR1 is SEHNR and CDR2 is FQNEAQ (reference sequence). CDR3 nucleotides: TGTGCCAGCAGCTTACACAGGGGGGCAAACACTGAAGCTTTCTTT. This gives the protein CASSLHRGANTEAFF. Full variable domain (outside the CDR3, taken from reference TRBV7-9 and TRBJ1-1): DTGVSQNPRHKITKRGQNVTFRCDPISEHNRLYWYRQTLGQGPEFLTYFQNEAQLEKSRLLSDRFSAERPKGSFSTLEIQRTEQGDSAMYLCASSLHRGANTEAFFGQGTRLTVV.